This TCR beta chain was sequenced for a study of identifying expanded T cells in peripheral blood. General study results and limits: Differentially abundant clones: around 1.2 between replicates, 16.4 at around 2 weeks, less than 25 at four. Across healthy donors, higher total template counts meant significantly greater approximately 2-week count variance.

TCRdb's copy holds only in-frame clones and misses some; the assay was immunoSEQ multiplex PCR. The table lists some 93,000 clones, around nine tenths of them singletons. CDR1 SNHLY and CDR2 FYNNEI come from the germline V gene. Losses at the gene ends were 7 bases for V and 8 bases for J; bases not matched to a gene: 10. The CDR3 has 14 amino acids. For this clone: Its antigen remains unknown.

This sequence was found in a person between 18 and 70 years old in good health. The rearrangement joins TRBV2 to TRBJ1-4, with TRBD1 matching 7 bases. The source material was blood. The CDR3 nucleotides are TGTGCCAGCAAAAGACAGGGTTTAAGCGAAAAACTGTTTTTT. Encoded protein: CASKRQGLSEKLFF.